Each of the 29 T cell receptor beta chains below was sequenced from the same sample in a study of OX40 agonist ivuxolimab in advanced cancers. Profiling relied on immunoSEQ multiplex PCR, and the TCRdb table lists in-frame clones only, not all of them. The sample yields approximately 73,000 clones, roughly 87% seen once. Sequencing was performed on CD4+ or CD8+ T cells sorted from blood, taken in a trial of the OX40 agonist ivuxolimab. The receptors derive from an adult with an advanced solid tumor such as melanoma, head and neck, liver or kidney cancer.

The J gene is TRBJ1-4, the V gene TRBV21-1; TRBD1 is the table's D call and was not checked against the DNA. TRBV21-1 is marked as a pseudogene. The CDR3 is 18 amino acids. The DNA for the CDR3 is TGTGCCAGCAGCTCCAGCCGGGACAGGGAACACACTAATGAAAAACTGTTTTTT. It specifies CASSSSRDREHTNEKLFF.

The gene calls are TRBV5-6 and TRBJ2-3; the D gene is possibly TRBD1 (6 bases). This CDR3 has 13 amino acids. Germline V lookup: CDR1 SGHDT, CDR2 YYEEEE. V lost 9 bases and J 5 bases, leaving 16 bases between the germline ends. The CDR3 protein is CATSRGFLDTQYF. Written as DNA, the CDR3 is TGTGCCACCTCCAGGGGTTTTTTAGATACGCAGTATTTT.

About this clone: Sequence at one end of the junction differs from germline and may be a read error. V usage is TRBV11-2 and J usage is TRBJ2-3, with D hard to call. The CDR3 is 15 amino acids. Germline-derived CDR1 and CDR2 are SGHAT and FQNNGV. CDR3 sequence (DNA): TGTGCCGGCAGCTTAGATCAAAGGTTCACAGATACGCAGTATTTT. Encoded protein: CAGSLDQRFTDTQYF.

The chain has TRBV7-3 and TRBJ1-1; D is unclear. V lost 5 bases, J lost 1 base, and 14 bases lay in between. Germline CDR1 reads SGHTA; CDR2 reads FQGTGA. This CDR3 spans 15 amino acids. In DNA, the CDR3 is TGTGCCAGCAGCAAAAGGGCAGGTTCGAACACTGAAGCTTTCTTT. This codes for CASSKRAGSNTEAFF.

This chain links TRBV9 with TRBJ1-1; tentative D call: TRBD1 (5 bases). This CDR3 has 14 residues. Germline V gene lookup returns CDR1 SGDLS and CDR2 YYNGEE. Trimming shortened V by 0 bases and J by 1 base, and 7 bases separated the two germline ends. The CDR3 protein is CASSVGGTNTEAFF. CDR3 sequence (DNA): TGTGCCAGCAGCGTAGGGGGGACGAACACTGAAGCTTTCTTT.

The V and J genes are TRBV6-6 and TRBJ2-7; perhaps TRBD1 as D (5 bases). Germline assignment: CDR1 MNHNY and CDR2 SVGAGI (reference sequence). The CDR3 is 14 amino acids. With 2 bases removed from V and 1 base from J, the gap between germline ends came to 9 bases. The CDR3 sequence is CASSYKGSSYEQYF. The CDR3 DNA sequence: TGTGCCAGCAGTTACAAGGGGTCATCCTACGAGCAGTACTTC.

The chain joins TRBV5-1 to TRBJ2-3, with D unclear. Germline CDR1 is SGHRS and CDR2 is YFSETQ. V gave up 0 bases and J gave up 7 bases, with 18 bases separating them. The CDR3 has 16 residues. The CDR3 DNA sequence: TGCGCCAGCAGCTTGGTTGGCTCGCTAAGCCCGAATACGCAGTATTTT. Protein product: CASSLVGSLSPNTQYF. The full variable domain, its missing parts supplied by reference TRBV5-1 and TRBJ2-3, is KAGVTQTPRYLIKTRGQQVTLSCSPISGHRSVSWYQQTPGQGLQFLFEYFSETQRNKGNFPGRFSGRQFSNSRSEMNVSTLELGDSALYLCASSLVGSLSPNTQYFGPGTRLTVL.

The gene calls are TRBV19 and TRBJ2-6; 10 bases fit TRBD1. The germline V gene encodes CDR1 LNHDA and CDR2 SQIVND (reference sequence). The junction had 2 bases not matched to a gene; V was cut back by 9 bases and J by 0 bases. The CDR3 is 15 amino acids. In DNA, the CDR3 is TGTGCCAGCAGACAGGGGGCCTCTGGGGCCAACGTCCTGACTTTC. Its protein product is CASRQGASGANVLTF.

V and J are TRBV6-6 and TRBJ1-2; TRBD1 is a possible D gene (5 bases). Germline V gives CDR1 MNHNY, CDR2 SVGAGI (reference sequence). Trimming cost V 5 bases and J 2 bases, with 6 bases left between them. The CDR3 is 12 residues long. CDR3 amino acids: CASSRQNYGYTF. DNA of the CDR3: TGTGCCAGCAGTCGACAGAACTATGGCTACACCTTC.

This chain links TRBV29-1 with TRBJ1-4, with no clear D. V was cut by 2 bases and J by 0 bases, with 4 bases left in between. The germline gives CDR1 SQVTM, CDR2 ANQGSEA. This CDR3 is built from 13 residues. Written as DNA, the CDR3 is TGCAGCGTTGAACAGGCAACTAATGAAAAACTGTTTTTT. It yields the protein CSVEQATNEKLFF. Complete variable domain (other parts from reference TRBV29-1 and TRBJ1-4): SAVISQKPSRDICQRGTSLTIQCQVDSQVTMMFWYRQQPGQSLTLIATANQGSEATYESGFVIDKFPISRPNLTFSTLTVSNMSPEDSSIYLCSVEQATNEKLFFGSGTQLSVL.

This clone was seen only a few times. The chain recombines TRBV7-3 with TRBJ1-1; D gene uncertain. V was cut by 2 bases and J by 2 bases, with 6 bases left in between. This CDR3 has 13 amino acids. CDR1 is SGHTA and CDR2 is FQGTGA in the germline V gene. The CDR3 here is CASSLSVNTEAFF. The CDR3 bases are TGTGCCAGCAGCTTATCAGTTAACACTGAAGCTTTCTTT. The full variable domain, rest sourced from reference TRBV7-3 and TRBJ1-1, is GAGVSQTPSNKVTEKGKYVELRCDPISGHTALYWYRQSLGQGPEFLIYFQGTGAADDSGLPNDRFFAVRPEGSVSTLKIQRTERGDSAVYLCASSLSVNTEAFFGQGTRLTVV.

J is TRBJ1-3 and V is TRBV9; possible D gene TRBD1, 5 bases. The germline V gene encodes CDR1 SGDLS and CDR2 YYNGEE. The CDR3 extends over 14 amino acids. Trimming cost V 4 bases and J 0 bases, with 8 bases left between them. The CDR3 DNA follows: TGTGCCAGCAGCCCGGGGGACTCTGGAAACACCATATATTTT. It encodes CASSPGDSGNTIYF. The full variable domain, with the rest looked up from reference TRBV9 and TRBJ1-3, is DSGVTQTPKHLITATGQRVTLRCSPRSGDLSVYWYQQSLDQGLQFLIQYYNGEERAKGNILERFSAQQFPDLHSELNLSSLELGDSALYFCASSPGDSGNTIYFGEGSWLTVV.

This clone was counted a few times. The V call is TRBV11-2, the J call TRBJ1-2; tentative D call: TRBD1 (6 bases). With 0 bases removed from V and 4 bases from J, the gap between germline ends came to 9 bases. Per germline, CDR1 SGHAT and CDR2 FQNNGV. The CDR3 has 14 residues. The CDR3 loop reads CASSLDSGVYGYTF. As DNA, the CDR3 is TGTGCCAGCAGCTTAGACTCAGGGGTCTATGGCTACACCTTC.

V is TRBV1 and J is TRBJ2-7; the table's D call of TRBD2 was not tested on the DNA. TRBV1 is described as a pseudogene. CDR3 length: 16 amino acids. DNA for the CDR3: TGCACCAGCAGCCACGGTCCGGGACTAGTGGCCTACGAGCAGTACTTC. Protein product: CTSSHGPGLVAYEQYF.

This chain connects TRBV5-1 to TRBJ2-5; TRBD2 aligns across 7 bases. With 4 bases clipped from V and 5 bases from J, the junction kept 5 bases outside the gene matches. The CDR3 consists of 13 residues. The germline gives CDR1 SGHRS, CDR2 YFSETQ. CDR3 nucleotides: TGCGCCAGCAGCCCGGAACTAGCGGAGACCCAGTACTTC. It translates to CASSPELAETQYF.

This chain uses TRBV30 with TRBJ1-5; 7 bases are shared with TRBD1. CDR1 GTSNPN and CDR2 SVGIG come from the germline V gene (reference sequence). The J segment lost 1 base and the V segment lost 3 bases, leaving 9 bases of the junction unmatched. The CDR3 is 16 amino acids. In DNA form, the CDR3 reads TGTGCCTGGAGCGTTGGGGGGACAGTAAGCAATCAGCCCCAGCATTTT. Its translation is CAWSVGGTVSNQPQHF.

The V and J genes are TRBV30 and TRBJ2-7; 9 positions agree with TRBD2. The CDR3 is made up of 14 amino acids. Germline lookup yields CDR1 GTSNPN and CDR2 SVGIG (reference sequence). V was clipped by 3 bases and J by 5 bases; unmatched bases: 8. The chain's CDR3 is CAWRRAGGYDEQYF. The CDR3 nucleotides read TGTGCCTGGAGGCGGGCGGGGGGGTATGACGAGCAGTACTTC.

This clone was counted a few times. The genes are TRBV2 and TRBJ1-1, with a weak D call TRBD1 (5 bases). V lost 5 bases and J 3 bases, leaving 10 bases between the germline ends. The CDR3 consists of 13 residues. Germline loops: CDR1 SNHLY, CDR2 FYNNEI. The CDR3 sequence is CASSYRLDTEAFF. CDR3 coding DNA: TGTGCCAGCAGTTACAGGCTCGACACTGAAGCTTTCTTT.

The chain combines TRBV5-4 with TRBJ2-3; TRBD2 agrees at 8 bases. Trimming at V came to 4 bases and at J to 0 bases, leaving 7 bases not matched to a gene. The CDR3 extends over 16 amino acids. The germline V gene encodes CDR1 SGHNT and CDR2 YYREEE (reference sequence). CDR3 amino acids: CASSKGRGASTDTQYF. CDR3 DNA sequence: TGTGCCAGCAGCAAGGGGCGGGGGGCTAGCACAGATACGCAGTATTTT.

The CDR3 DNA is TGCAGTGCTAGCGCAGACTACGAGCAGTACTTC. Translating it yields CSASADYEQYF. The chain links TRBV20-1 to TRBJ2-7; D gene unclear. This CDR3 comprises 11 residues. V was cut by 3 bases and J by 3 bases, with 6 bases left in between. The germline V gene encodes CDR1 DFQATT and CDR2 SNEGSKA (reference sequence).

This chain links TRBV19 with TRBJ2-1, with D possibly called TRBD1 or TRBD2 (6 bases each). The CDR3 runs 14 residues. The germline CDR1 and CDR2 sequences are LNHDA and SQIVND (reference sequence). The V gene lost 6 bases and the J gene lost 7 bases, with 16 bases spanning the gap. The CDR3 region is CASRPRGGRNEQFF. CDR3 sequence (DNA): TGTGCCAGTAGACCCAGGGGAGGTCGTAATGAGCAGTTCTTC.

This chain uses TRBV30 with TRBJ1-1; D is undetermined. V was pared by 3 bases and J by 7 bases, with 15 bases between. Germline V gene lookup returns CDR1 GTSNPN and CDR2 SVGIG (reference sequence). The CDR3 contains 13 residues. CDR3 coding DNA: TGTGCCTGGAGAACGCTAAGCGTTTATGAAGCTTTCTTT. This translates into CAWRTLSVYEAFF.

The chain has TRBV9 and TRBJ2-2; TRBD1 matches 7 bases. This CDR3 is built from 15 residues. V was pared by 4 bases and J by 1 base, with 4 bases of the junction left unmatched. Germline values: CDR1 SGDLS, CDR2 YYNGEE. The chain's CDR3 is CASSTRTGNTGELFF. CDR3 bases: TGTGCCAGCAGCACAAGGACAGGGAACACCGGGGAGCTGTTTTTT.

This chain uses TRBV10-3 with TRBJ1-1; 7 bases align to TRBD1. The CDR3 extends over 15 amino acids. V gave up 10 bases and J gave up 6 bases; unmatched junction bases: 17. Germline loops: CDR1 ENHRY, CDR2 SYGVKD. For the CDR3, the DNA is TGTGCCAGCTCCGATCGAGGGGGCGCCGCCTCTGAAGCTTTCTTT. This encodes CASSDRGGAASEAFF.

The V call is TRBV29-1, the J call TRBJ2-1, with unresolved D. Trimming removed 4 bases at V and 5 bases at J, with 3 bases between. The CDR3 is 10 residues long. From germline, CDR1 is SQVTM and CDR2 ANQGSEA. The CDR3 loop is CSVAHNEQFF. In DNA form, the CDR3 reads TGCAGCGTTGCTCACAATGAGCAGTTCTTC.

The chain's CDR3 is CASSLTRNTEAFF. CDR3 sequence (DNA): TGTGCCAGCAGCTTAACCAGGAACACTGAAGCTTTCTTT. This chain links TRBV13 with TRBJ1-1, with D uncertain. This CDR3 contains 13 residues. CDR1 and CDR2 from the germline V gene are PRHDT and FYEKMQ (reference sequence). Trimming took 2 bases from V and 1 from J, leaving 5 bases between them.

DNA for the CDR3: TGCGCCAGCAGCCCGGCCAATGAGCAGTTCTTC. This encodes CASSPANEQFF. The V gene is TRBV5-1, the J gene TRBJ2-1; D unclear. V lost 4 bases, J lost 6 bases, and 5 bases lay in between. From germline, CDR1 is SGHRS and CDR2 YFSETQ. This CDR3 is 11 amino acids long.

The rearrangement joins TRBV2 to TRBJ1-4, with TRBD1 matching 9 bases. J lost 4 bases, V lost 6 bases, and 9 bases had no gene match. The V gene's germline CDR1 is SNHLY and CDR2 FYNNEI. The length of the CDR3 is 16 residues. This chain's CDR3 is CASRRGTGTVNEKLFF. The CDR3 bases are TGTGCCAGCAGGAGGGGGACAGGGACGGTTAATGAAAAACTGTTTTTT.

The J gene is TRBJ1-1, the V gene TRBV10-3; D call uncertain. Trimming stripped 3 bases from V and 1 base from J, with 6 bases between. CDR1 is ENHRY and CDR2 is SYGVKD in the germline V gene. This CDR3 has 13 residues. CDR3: CAISDSPNTEAFF. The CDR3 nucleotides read TGTGCCATCAGTGACAGTCCGAACACTGAAGCTTTCTTT.